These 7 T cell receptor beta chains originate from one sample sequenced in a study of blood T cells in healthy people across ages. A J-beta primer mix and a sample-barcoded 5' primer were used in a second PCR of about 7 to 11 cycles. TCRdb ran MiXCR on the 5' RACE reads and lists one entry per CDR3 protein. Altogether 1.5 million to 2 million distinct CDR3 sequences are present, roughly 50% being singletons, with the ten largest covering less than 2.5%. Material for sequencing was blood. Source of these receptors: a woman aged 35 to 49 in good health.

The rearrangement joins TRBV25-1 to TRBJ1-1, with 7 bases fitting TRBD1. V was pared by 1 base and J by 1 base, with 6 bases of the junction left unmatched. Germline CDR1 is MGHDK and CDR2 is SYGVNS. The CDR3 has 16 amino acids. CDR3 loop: CASSEFLPGGNTEAFF. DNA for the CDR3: TGTGCCAGCAGTGAATTCCTCCCAGGGGGGAACACTGAAGCTTTCTTT.

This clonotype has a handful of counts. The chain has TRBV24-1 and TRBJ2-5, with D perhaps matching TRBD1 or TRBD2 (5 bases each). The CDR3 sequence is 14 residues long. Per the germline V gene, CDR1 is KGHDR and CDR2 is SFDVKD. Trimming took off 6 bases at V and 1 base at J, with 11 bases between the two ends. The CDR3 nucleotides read TGTGCCACCAGTCGAGGGGCAACCCAAGAGACCCAGTACTTC. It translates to CATSRGATQETQYF.

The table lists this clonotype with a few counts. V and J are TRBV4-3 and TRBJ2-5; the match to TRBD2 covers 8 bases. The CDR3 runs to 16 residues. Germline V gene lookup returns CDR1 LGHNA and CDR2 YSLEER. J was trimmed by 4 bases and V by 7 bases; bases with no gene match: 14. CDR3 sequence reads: CASNSYHGGVTETQYF. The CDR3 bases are TGCGCCAGCAACTCATACCACGGGGGGGTAACAGAGACCCAGTACTTC.

In DNA form, the CDR3 reads TGTGCCAGCGGGAGTAGATCCCTGGAGGGCACAGATACGCAGTATTTT. This translates into CASGSRSLEGTDTQYF. The chain employs TRBV27 and TRBJ2-3; maybe TRBD2 (5 bases). CDR3 length: 16 amino acids. Germline CDR1 and CDR2: MNHEY and SMNVEV (reference sequence). V was clipped by 8 bases and J by 1 base, with 19 bases between them.

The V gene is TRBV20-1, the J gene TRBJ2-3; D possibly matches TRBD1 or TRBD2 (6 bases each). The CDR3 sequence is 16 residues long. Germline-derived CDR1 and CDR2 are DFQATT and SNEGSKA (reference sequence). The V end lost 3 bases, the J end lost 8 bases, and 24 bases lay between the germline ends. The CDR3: CSASPTGEGGEGTQYF. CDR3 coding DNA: TGCAGTGCTAGTCCTACGGGAGAGGGGGGCGAGGGTACGCAGTATTTT.

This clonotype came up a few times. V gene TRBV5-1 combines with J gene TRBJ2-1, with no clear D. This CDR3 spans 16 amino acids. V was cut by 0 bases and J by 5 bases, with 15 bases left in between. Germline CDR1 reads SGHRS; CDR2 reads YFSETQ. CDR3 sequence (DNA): TGCGCCAGCAGCTTGGATTCCTCAGCGTACAACAATGAGCAGTTCTTC. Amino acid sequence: CASSLDSSAYNNEQFF.

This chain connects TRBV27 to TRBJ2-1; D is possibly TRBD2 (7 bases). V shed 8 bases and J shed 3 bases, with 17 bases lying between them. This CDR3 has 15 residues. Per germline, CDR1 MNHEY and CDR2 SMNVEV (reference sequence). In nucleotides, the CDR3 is TGTGCCAGCCTAAGGGGGGGCCGAAGCTACAATGAGCAGTTCTTC. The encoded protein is CASLRGGRSYNEQFF.